The next 12 T cell receptor beta chains were all read from a single sample in a study of response to subunit inactivated influenza vaccine. MiXCR was run by TCRdb on the RT-PCR reads, yielding one entry per CDR3 protein. The sample lists 550,000 to 650,000 distinct CDR3 sequences; around 11% were seen once. The input for sequencing was PBMCs from blood, taken on the day of vaccination. The receptors derive from a man in his fifties or sixties who received an inactivated influenza vaccine.

V usage is TRBV18 and J usage is TRBJ2-7; D gene unclear. V lost 3 bases and J 3 bases, leaving 9 bases between the germline ends. The CDR3 contains 13 residues. Germline V lookup: CDR1 KGHSH, CDR2 LQKENI. The CDR3 reads CASSPAANYEQYF. The CDR3 DNA is TGTGCCAGCTCACCCGCTGCCAACTACGAGCAGTACTTC.

This clonotype showed up many times. The V gene is TRBV27, the J gene TRBJ2-1; 9 bases map to TRBD2. J gave up 2 bases and V 0 bases, and 5 bases lay outside the gene matches. This CDR3 contains 17 residues. Germline V gives CDR1 MNHEY, CDR2 SMNVEV (reference sequence). CDR3 sequence (DNA): TGTGCCAGCAGTTTATCGGCTAGCGGGACCACCTACAATGAGCAGTTCTTC. This sequence encodes CASSLSASGTTYNEQFF.

This clonotype has just a few counts. This rearrangement joins TRBV9 to TRBJ2-2, with 9 nucleotides matching TRBD1. The germline gives CDR1 SGDLS, CDR2 YYNGEE. V was clipped by 4 bases and J by 2 bases; unmatched bases: 9. The CDR3 sequence is 17 residues long. The CDR3 spells CASSNPNRGLNTGELFF. Written as DNA, the CDR3 is TGTGCCAGCAGCAACCCTAACAGGGGGCTTAACACCGGGGAGCTGTTTTTT.

This clonotype appeared many times. The CDR3, as DNA: TGCAGCGTTGGTAATAGCAATCAGCCCCAGCATTTT. Its translation: CSVGNSNQPQHF. This chain joins TRBV29-1 and TRBJ1-5; no reliable D call. This CDR3 contains 12 residues. V lost 4 bases and J 0 bases, leaving 4 bases between the germline ends. CDR1 is SQVTM, CDR2 ANQGSEA, per germline.

J is TRBJ1-2 and V is TRBV28, with D hard to call. The CDR3 contains 14 residues. The V gene's germline CDR1 is MDHEN and CDR2 SYDVKM. The germline V and J ends were trimmed by 5 bases and 8 bases, with 18 bases remaining between them. The CDR3 DNA reads TGTGCCAGCAGTCCCGCGGGCCCAAGGGAGGGCTACACCTTC. As protein: CASSPAGPREGYTF.

This clonotype was detected a few times. The chain recombines TRBV28 with TRBJ2-2; D gene uncertain. Trimming pared 4 bases from V and 0 bases from J, leaving 15 bases between. The germline CDR1 and CDR2 sequences are MDHEN and SYDVKM. This CDR3 has 17 residues. The CDR3 region is CASSSPTLFANTGELFF. The CDR3 coding sequence is TGTGCCAGCAGTTCACCGACACTGTTCGCGAACACCGGGGAGCTGTTTTTT. Based on the CDR3 plus reference TRBV28 and TRBJ2-2, the full variable domain is DVKVTQSSRYLVKRTGEKVFLECVQDMDHENMFWYRQDPGLGLRLIYFSYDVKMKEKGDIPEGYSVSREKKERFSLILESASTNQTSMYLCASSSPTLFANTGELFFGEGSRLTVL.

This clonotype was detected a few times. The chain combines TRBV12-3 or TRBV12-4 with TRBJ1-3; weak D call: TRBD1 (6 bases). The CDR3 runs to 13 residues. Trimming removed 6 bases at V and 11 bases at J, with 17 bases between. The CDR3 DNA is TGTGCCAGCAGATCGGACAGCTTTCCGTCCATATATTTT. It yields the protein CASRSDSFPSIYF.

This clonotype has only a few counts. The gene calls are TRBV12-3 or TRBV12-4 and TRBJ2-6; D is uncertain. This CDR3 has 16 residues. V was pared by 6 bases and J by 2 bases, with 14 bases between. Written as DNA, the CDR3 is TGTGCCAGCAGCGAACCTTACAGTGCTGGGGCCAACGTCCTGACTTTC. The encoded protein is CASSEPYSAGANVLTF.

In DNA form, the CDR3 reads TGCAGTGCTAGAGATCCCAGGCTAGCGGTCTCCTACAATGAGCAGTTCTTC. This sequence encodes CSARDPRLAVSYNEQFF. J is TRBJ2-1 and V is TRBV20-1, with 7 positions matching TRBD2. V shed 0 bases, J shed 0 bases, and the junction held 8 bases outside the gene matches. Per germline, CDR1 DFQATT and CDR2 SNEGSKA (reference sequence). The CDR3 is 17 residues long.

The chain is built from TRBV6-1 and TRBJ2-6; TRBD1 agrees at 9 bases. V gave up 6 bases and J gave up 2 bases; unmatched junction bases: 14. Germline V gene lookup returns CDR1 MNHNS and CDR2 SASEGT. The CDR3 sequence is 19 residues long. The CDR3 reads CASSSIAGTGRPGANVLTF. The DNA of the CDR3 is TGTGCCAGCAGCTCCATAGCCGGGACAGGGAGACCTGGGGCCAACGTCCTGACTTTC.

This clonotype was counted a few times. This chain uses TRBV20-1 with TRBJ2-2; tentatively, D is TRBD2 (5 bases). The V and J ends lost 6 bases and 3 bases respectively, with 17 bases between them. The germline V gene encodes CDR1 DFQATT and CDR2 SNEGSKA (reference sequence). This CDR3 has 15 residues. The CDR3 is CSARSGMRDTGELFF. The CDR3, as DNA: TGCAGTGCGCGGTCCGGGATGAGGGACACCGGGGAGCTGTTTTTT.

This chain joins TRBV28 and TRBJ2-7, with 7 bases fitting TRBD1. The CDR3 runs 19 residues. Trimming removed 3 bases from V and 3 bases from J; junction bases left unmatched: 20. The germline gives CDR1 MDHEN, CDR2 SYDVKM. DNA of the CDR3: TGTGCCAGCAGTTTTAAGCGGTCTGGGAACAGGGGTAACAACTACGAGCAGTACTTC. It codes for CASSFKRSGNRGNNYEQYF. Variable domain in full (rest from reference TRBV28 and TRBJ2-7): DVKVTQSSRYLVKRTGEKVFLECVQDMDHENMFWYRQDPGLGLRLIYFSYDVKMKEKGDIPEGYSVSREKKERFSLILESASTNQTSMYLCASSFKRSGNRGNNYEQYFGPGTRLTVT.